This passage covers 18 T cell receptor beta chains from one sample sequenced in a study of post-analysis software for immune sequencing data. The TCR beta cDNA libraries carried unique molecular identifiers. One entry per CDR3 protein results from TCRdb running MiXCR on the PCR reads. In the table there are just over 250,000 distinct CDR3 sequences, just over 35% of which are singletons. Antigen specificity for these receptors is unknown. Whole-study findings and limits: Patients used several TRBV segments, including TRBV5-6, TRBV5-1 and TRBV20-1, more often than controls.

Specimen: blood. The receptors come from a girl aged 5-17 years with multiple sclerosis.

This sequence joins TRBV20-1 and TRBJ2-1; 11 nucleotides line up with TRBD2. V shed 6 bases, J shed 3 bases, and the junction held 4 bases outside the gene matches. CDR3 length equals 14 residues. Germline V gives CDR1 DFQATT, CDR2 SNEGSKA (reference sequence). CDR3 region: CSAMTSGVYNEQFF. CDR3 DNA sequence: TGCAGTGCCATGACTAGCGGGGTCTACAATGAGCAGTTCTTC.

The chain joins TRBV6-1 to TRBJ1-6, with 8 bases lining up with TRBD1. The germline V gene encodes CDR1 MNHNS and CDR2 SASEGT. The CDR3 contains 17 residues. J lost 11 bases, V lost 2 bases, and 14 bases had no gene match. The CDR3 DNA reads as TGTGCCAGCAGTGAATCCGGTCAGGGGGCGCGGGGGCCACCCCTCCACTTT. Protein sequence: CASSESGQGARGPPLHF.

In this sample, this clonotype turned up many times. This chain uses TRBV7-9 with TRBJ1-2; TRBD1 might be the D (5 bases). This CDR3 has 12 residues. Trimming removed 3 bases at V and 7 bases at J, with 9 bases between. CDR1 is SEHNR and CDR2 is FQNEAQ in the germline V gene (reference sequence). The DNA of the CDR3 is TGTGCCAGCAGCTTGAAGGGACGTGGCTACACCTTC. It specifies CASSLKGRGYTF.

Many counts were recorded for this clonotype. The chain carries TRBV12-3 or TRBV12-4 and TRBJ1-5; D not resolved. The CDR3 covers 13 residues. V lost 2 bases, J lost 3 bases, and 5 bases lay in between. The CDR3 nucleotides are TGTGCCAGCAGTTTATCGGACAATCAGCCCCAGCATTTT. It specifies CASSLSDNQPQHF.

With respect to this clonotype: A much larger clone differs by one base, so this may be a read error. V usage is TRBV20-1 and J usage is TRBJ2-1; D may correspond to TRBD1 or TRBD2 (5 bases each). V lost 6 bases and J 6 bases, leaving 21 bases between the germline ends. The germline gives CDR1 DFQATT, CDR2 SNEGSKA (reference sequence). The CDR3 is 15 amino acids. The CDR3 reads CSARDGVYGSNEQFF. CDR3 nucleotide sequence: TGCAGTGCCAGGGACGGGGTATATGGATCCAATGAGCAGTTCTTC.

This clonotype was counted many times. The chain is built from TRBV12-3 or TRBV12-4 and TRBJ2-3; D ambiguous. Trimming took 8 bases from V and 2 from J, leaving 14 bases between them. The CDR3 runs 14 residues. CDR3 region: CASLLTASTDTQYF. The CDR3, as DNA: TGTGCCAGCCTTTTAACGGCGTCCACAGATACGCAGTATTTT.

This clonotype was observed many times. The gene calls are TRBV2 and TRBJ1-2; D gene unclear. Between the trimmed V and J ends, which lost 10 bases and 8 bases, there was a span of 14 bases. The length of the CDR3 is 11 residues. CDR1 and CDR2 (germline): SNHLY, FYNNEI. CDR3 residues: CATKELAGYTF. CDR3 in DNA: TGTGCCACCAAGGAGCTTGCGGGCTACACCTTC.

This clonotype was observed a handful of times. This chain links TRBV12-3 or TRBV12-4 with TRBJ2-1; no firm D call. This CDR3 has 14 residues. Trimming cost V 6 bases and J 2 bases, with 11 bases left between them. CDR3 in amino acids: CASSLTRAYNEQFF. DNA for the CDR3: TGTGCCAGCAGCCTCACCCGGGCCTACAATGAGCAGTTCTTC.

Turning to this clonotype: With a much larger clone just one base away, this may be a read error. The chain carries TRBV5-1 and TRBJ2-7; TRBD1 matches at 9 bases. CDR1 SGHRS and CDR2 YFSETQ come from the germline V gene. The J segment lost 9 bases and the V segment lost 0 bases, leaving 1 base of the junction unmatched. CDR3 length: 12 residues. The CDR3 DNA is TGCGCCAGCAGCTTGGGGGGACAGGGGCAGTACTTC. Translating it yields CASSLGGQGQYF.

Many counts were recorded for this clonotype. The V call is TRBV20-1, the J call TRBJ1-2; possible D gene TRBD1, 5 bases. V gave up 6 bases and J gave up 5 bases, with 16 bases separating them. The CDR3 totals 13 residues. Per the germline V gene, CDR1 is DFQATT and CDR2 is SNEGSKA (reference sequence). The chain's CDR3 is CSAHAEGLYGYTF. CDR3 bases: TGCAGTGCCCACGCCGAGGGGTTATATGGCTACACCTTC.

CDR3 sequence (DNA): TGTGCCAGCAGTTTAGACGGGGCCACAGCCGATACGCAGTATTTT. As protein: CASSLDGATADTQYF. This chain links TRBV12-3 or TRBV12-4 with TRBJ2-3; D tentatively reads TRBD1 or TRBD2 (5 bases each). Trimming removed 1 base from V and 6 bases from J, with 14 bases in between. The length of the CDR3 is 15 residues.

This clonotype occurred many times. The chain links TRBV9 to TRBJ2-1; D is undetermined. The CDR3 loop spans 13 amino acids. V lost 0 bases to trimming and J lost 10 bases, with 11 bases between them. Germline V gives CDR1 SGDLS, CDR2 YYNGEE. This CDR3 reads CASSVARAGEQFF. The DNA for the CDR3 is TGTGCCAGCAGCGTAGCTCGAGCTGGGGAGCAGTTCTTC.

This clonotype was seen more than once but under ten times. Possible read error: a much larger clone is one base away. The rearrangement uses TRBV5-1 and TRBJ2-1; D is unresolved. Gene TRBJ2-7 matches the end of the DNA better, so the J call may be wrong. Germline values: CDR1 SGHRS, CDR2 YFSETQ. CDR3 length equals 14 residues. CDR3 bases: TGCGCCAGCAGCTTTTTAGCCCAAGACAATGAGCAGTACTTC. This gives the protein CASSFLAQDNEQYF.

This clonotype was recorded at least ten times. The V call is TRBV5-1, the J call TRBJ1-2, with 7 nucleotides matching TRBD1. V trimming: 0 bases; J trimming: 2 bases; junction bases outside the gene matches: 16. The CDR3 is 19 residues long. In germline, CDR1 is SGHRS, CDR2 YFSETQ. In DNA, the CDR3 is TGCGCCAGCAGCTTGGCGGGAAACCCTAGACAGGGCTCAAACTATGGCTACACCTTC. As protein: CASSLAGNPRQGSNYGYTF. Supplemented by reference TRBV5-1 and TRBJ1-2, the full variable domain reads KAGVTQTPRYLIKTRGQQVTLSCSPISGHRSVSWYQQTPGQGLQFLFEYFSETQRNKGNFPGRFSGRQFSNSRSEMNVSTLELGDSALYLCASSLAGNPRQGSNYGYTFGSGTRLTVV.

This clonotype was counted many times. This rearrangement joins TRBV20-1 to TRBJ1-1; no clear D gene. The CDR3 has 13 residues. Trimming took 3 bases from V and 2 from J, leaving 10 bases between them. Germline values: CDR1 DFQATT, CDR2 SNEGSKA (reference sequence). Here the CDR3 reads CSASIGTNTEAFF. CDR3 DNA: TGCAGTGCTAGCATCGGCACCAACACTGAAGCTTTCTTT.

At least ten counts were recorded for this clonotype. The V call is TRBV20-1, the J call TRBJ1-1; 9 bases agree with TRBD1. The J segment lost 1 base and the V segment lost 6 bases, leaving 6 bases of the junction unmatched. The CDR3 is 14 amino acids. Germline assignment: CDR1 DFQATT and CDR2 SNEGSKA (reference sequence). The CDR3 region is CSAMPGQGNTEAFF. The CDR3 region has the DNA TGCAGTGCCATGCCGGGACAGGGGAACACTGAAGCTTTCTTT.

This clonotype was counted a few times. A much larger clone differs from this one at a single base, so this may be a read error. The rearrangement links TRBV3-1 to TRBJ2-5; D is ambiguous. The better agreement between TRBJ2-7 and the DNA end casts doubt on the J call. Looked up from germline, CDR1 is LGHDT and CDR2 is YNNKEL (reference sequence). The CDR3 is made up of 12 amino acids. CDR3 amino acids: CAGSQGSHEQYF. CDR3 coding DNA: TGTGCCGGCAGCCAAGGATCCCACGAGCAGTACTTC.

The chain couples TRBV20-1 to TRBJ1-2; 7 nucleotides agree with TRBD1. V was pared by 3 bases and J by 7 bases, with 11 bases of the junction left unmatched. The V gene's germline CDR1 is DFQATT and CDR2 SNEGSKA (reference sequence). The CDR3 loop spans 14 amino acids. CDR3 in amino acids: CSASAEGGAGGYTF. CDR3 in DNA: TGCAGTGCTAGTGCCGAAGGGGGCGCGGGTGGCTACACCTTC.